What follows are 13 T cell receptor beta chains derived from one specimen sequenced in a study of shared clonotypes between healthy human individuals. The protocol was immunoSEQ multiplex PCR, while the TCRdb copy is restricted to in-frame clones and leaves out a portion. The sample includes about 1 million clones, about 75% of them seen just once. Sequencing used memory CD4+ T cells sorted from blood. Documented subset: CD45RA-negative fraction. These receptors all come from a man younger than 35 in good health.

This clone was seen only once. This chain links TRBV10-1 with TRBJ2-1; maybe TRBD2 (6 bases). Trimming removed 3 bases from V and 0 bases from J, with 12 bases in between. Germline CDR1 is WNHNN and CDR2 is SYGVQD (reference sequence). The CDR3 is made up of 16 amino acids. The CDR3 region has the DNA TGCGCCAGCAGTGAATCCGGGAGAAGCTCCTACAATGAGCAGTTCTTC. Encoded protein: CASSESGRSSYNEQFF.

The chain links TRBV5-4 to TRBJ2-7, with TRBD2 matching over 11 bases. The CDR3 length is 17 residues. The germline V gene encodes CDR1 SGHNT and CDR2 YYREEE (reference sequence). V gave up 4 bases and J gave up 5 bases; unmatched junction bases: 14. In DNA, the CDR3 is TGTGCCAGCAGCACCGGACTAGCGGGCCCCCCAAAGGACGAGCAGTACTTC. It is translated as CASSTGLAGPPKDEQYF. The full variable domain, in which reference TRBV5-4 and TRBJ2-7 provide the parts outside the CDR3, is ETGVTQSPTHLIKTRGQQVTLRCSSQSGHNTVSWYQQALGQGPQFIFQYYREEENGRGNFPPRFSGLQFPNYSSELNVNALELDDSALYLCASSTGLAGPPKDEQYFGPGTRLTVT.

On this clone: Other DNA sequences in the sample encode the same CDR3. V usage is TRBV11-2 and J usage is TRBJ2-1; D not resolved. V was clipped by 0 bases and J by 5 bases, with 5 bases between them. The CDR3 is 13 amino acids. CDR1 is SGHAT, CDR2 FQNNGV, per germline. CDR3 protein: CASSLDFNNEQFF. CDR3 sequence (DNA): TGTGCCAGCAGCTTAGACTTCAACAATGAGCAGTTCTTC.

V is TRBV4-1 and J is TRBJ2-3; maybe TRBD2 (5 bases). V gave up 1 base and J gave up 9 bases, with 11 bases separating them. This CDR3 has 13 amino acids. Germline V gene data show CDR1 as MGHRA and CDR2 as YSYEKL. CDR3 DNA: TGCGCCAGCAGCCAAGTTCCGACGGGGACGCAGTATTTT. Translating gives CASSQVPTGTQYF.

V gene TRBV6-6 combines with J gene TRBJ1-4; TRBD1 agrees at 8 bases. CDR1 MNHNY and CDR2 SVGAGI come from the germline V gene (reference sequence). The CDR3 has 15 amino acids. Losses at the gene ends were 6 bases for V and 8 bases for J; bases not matched to a gene: 11. The CDR3 is CASRLSDRGGEKLFF. CDR3 DNA: TGTGCCAGCAGACTCTCCGACAGGGGAGGGGAAAAACTGTTTTTT.

This clone appeared a few times. The chain joins TRBV29-1 to TRBJ1-2; D might be TRBD1 (5 bases). V dropped 6 bases and J dropped 4 bases, with 12 bases sitting between them. Germline CDR1 reads SQVTM; CDR2 reads ANQGSEA. This CDR3 is built from 12 residues. The CDR3 coding sequence is TGCAGCGTCGGGGGACCGAGCTATGGCTACACCTTC. This translates into CSVGGPSYGYTF.

The V and J genes are TRBV6-1 and TRBJ2-5; 13 bases line up with TRBD2. Germline CDR1 reads MNHNS; CDR2 reads SASEGT. The ends lost 11 bases at V and 1 base at J; junction bases unmatched: 1. CDR3 size: 13 residues. The CDR3: CAGTSGAQETQYF. The CDR3 coding sequence is TGTGCCGGGACTAGCGGGGCCCAAGAGACCCAGTACTTC.

J is TRBJ1-5 and V is TRBV7-2; weak D call: TRBD1 (6 bases). Trimming stripped 5 bases from V and 8 bases from J, with 13 bases between. Germline CDR1 is SGHTA and CDR2 is FQGNSA. This CDR3 is 13 amino acids long. The CDR3 here is CASSISGAEPQHF. CDR3 coding DNA: TGTGCCAGCAGCATCTCAGGGGCCGAGCCCCAGCATTTT.

The chain couples TRBV6-1 to TRBJ2-1; TRBD2 aligns across 7 bases. The CDR3 totals 14 residues. The V and J ends lost 6 bases and 13 bases, in that order; junction bases with no gene match: 15. CDR1 and CDR2 (germline): MNHNS, SASEGT. The CDR3 DNA sequence: TGTGCCAGCAGGGGACTATTAGATCCCGGCACCCAGTTCTTC. Amino acids: CASRGLLDPGTQFF.

V is TRBV10-1 and J is TRBJ2-3; TRBD2 agrees at 12 bases. Trimming removed 5 bases from V and 1 base from J; junction bases left unmatched: 4. The CDR3 totals 16 residues. Germline V gene lookup returns CDR1 WNHNN and CDR2 SYGVQD (reference sequence). DNA of the CDR3: TGCGCCAGCAGTCGGACTAGCGGGATTGGCACAGATACGCAGTATTTT. It codes for CASSRTSGIGTDTQYF.

The chain is built from TRBV7-9 and TRBJ2-2, with 7 positions matching TRBD2. J gave up 6 bases and V 5 bases, and 6 bases lay outside the gene matches. CDR3 length: 14 amino acids. Germline V gene lookup returns CDR1 SEHNR and CDR2 FQNEAQ (reference sequence). The CDR3 bases are TGTGCCAGCAGCCGCCTGACTAGCTCCGGGGAGCTGTTTTTT. This sequence encodes CASSRLTSSGELFF.

This clone was counted a few times. CDR3 in DNA: TGTGCCATCAGTGATCGACTAGATCGGGCTACGCAGTATTTT. It yields the protein CAISDRLDRATQYF. The rearrangement uses TRBV10-3 and TRBJ2-3; D possibly corresponds to TRBD2 (6 bases). Germline V gives CDR1 ENHRY, CDR2 SYGVKD. Trimming pared 3 bases from V and 8 bases from J, leaving 15 bases between. This CDR3 is built from 14 residues.

The count of this clone is one. This chain uses TRBV18 with TRBJ2-2, with 9 nucleotides matching TRBD1. The length of the CDR3 is 16 residues. V lost 6 bases and J lost 2; bases outside the gene matches: 7. CDR1 and CDR2 from the germline V gene are KGHSH and LQKENI. The CDR3 protein is CASSLQGAGNTGELFF. The CDR3 coding sequence is TGTGCCAGCTCTCTACAGGGGGCCGGTAACACCGGGGAGCTGTTTTTT.